This T cell receptor (beta chain) was sequenced for a study of brain metastases from non-small cell lung cancer (dated by TCRdb to about 2019). Background on the whole study: The study profiled the immune microenvironment of paired resected primary tumors and brain metastases taken from patients with non-small-cell lung cancer. General findings and caveats noted by the study authors: Lower T-cell infiltration was exhibited by brain metastases compared with primary tumors (P < 0.001). Compared with the matched primary tumors, roughly two thirds of brain metastases appeared to show expanded T-cell clones. TCR repertoires were found to be largely shared between paired brain metastases and primary tumors, although sparse T-cell densities were observed in the brain metastases.

Trimming takes 4 bases off V and 4 bases off J; junction bases not matched to a gene: 12. The CDR3 has 17 amino acids, counting the end cysteine and phenylalanine. Just CDR3 DNA is preserved here, 51 bases in frame from base 1. CDR1 and CDR2 (MNHEY, SVGEGT) derive from the germline V gene. As to this clone: Its antigen is not yet known. No base qualities exist here, and no much larger clone lies one base off it.

Receptor amplification or capture employed the immunoSEQ multiplex PCR assay. Sequencing of the T-cell receptor beta chain repertoire was carried out together with a 770-gene immune expression panel. TCRdb limited this immuneACCESS table to in-frame rearrangements with V and J called. A share of clones is missing; checked studies link under half to unresolved V genes, and the rest is unexplained. A total of 2,500 to 3,000 clones appear in this sample, roughly four fifths of them only once. Approximately 4% of the sample goes to the ten largest clones. A total of 30 to 50 patients with non-small-cell lung cancer that had been surgically resected, each with specimens from both a primary tumor and a brain metastasis, made up the cohort. Tumor specimens were archival formalin-fixed, paraffin-embedded tissues.

The clonotype comes from a donor over 35 with non-small cell lung cancer. The rearranged chain carries TRBV6-2 or TRBV6-3 and TRBJ1-4, and 7 bases in between align with TRBD1. Sequences were obtained from primary lung tumor tissue. Per the publication, the cell subset or site label means: primary lung tumor paired with brain metastasis. The CDR3 has the sequence CASSSPDTGEFNEKLFF. The nucleotides are TGTGCCAGCAGTTCGCCTGACACAGGGGAATTTAATGAAAAACTGTTTTTT.